Presented here are 15 T cell receptor beta chains from one specimen sequenced in a study of CD8 T cells in Susac syndrome. RNA, at about 0.45 to 1 ug, was reverse transcribed with random hexamers. TCRdb reprocessed the immunoSEQ multiplex PCR reads with MiXCR, giving one entry per CDR3 protein. Here the sample spans about 190,000 distinct CDR3 sequences, over 85% being singletons. The sample comprised CD4+ T cells from PBMCs. These receptors were collected from a human donor in good health.

As regards this clonotype: Mismatch with germline at one junction end may stem from a read error. This chain uses TRBV6-2 or TRBV6-3 with TRBJ1-2; D gene ambiguous. The CDR3 length is 12 residues. Germline V gives CDR1 MNHEY, CDR2 SVGEGT. The CDR3: CASSYSRRIIAF. CDR3 DNA: TGTGCCAGCAGTTACTCGAGGAGGATCATCGCCTTC.

The V gene is TRBV18, the J gene TRBJ2-5; no firm D call. Germline V CDR1 and CDR2: KGHSH, LQKENI. The CDR3 consists of 14 residues. V was shortened by 1 base and J by 2 bases, with 8 bases between the two germline ends. CDR3 loop: CASSPLPAQETQYF. CDR3 nucleotide sequence: TGTGCCAGCTCACCACTTCCAGCACAAGAGACCCAGTACTTC.

The genes are TRBV9 and TRBJ1-1; D remains ambiguous. Germline V gene sequence: CDR1 SGDLS, CDR2 YYNGEE. The CDR3 consists of 13 residues. V was pared by 4 bases and J by 1 base, with 8 bases between. CDR3 sequence reads: CASSMHRNTEAFF. DNA for the CDR3: TGTGCCAGCAGCATGCATAGGAACACTGAAGCTTTCTTT. The whole variable domain, remainder taken from reference TRBV9 and TRBJ1-1, is DSGVTQTPKHLITATGQRVTLRCSPRSGDLSVYWYQQSLDQGLQFLIQYYNGEERAKGNILERFSAQQFPDLHSELNLSSLELGDSALYFCASSMHRNTEAFFGQGTRLTVV.

The V and J genes are TRBV5-1 and TRBJ1-2; D gene uncertain. Trimming shortened V by 4 bases and J by 6 bases, and 16 bases separated the two germline ends. Germline values: CDR1 SGHRS, CDR2 YFSETQ. The CDR3 runs to 14 residues. For the CDR3, the DNA is TGCGCCAGCAGCCTGACGGCAGCGCAAAATGGCTACACCTTC. This translates into CASSLTAAQNGYTF.

The chain has TRBV7-8 and TRBJ2-2; tentatively, D is TRBD1 (6 bases). V lost 8 bases and J lost 0, with 16 bases in between. Germline-derived CDR1 and CDR2 are SGHVS and FQNEAQ. The CDR3 runs 16 residues. DNA of the CDR3: TGTGCCAGCCGAGGACAGCCATTCGCGAACACCGGGGAGCTGTTTTTT. Translation gives CASRGQPFANTGELFF.

The chain is built from TRBV30 and TRBJ1-6; D gene ambiguous. The CDR3 contains 12 residues. Germline CDR1 is GTSNPN and CDR2 is SVGIG (reference sequence). V lost 2 bases to trimming and J lost 14 bases, with 13 bases between them. CDR3 bases: TGTGCCTGGAGTCTAACTCGGCTGACCCTCCACTTT. Translation gives CAWSLTRLTLHF.

This chain uses TRBV20-1 with TRBJ1-2; D is ambiguous. This CDR3 region has 11 residues. CDR1 is DFQATT, CDR2 SNEGSKA, per germline (reference sequence). V lost 7 bases to trimming and J lost 8 bases, with 14 bases between them. For the CDR3, the DNA is TGCAGTGTCCAGGATGGTAACGGCTACACCTTC. It translates to CSVQDGNGYTF.

The chain employs TRBV5-1 and TRBJ2-3; a possible D gene is TRBD2 (6 bases). The CDR3 is made up of 14 amino acids. Germline V gene lookup returns CDR1 SGHRS and CDR2 YFSETQ. The germline V and J ends were trimmed by 0 bases and 3 bases, with 8 bases remaining between them. The CDR3 loop is CASSLGGLTDTQYF. The CDR3 nucleotides read TGCGCCAGCAGCTTGGGGGGACTTACAGATACGCAGTATTTT.

This rearrangement joins TRBV24-1 to TRBJ2-1; TRBD2 aligns across 8 bases. CDR3 size: 16 residues. Germline loops: CDR1 KGHDR, CDR2 SFDVKD. With V trimmed by 3 bases and J by 8 bases, 11 bases remained unmatched. In DNA, the CDR3 is TGTGCCACCAGTGATATCGGGGGGGGCAGGACGCATGAGCAGTTCTTC. It translates to CATSDIGGGRTHEQFF.

This sequence joins TRBV6-1 and TRBJ2-3; 10 positions agree with TRBD1. The ends lost 5 bases at V and 1 base at J; junction bases unmatched: 6. CDR1 MNHNS and CDR2 SASEGT come from the germline V gene. The CDR3 contains 16 residues. CDR3 coding DNA: TGTGCCAGCAGTCCGGGACAGGGGTGGCGCACAGATACGCAGTATTTT. Its protein is CASSPGQGWRTDTQYF.

The gene calls are TRBV4-3 and TRBJ2-1; D not certain. Deletions cut 8 bases from V and 6 bases from J, with 14 bases between. Germline CDR1 LGHNA, CDR2 YSLEER. This CDR3 has 13 amino acids. DNA for the CDR3: TGCGCCAGCGGTCTACAAGGCGTCAATGAGCAGTTCTTC. Protein sequence: CASGLQGVNEQFF.

The chain is built from TRBV5-1 and TRBJ1-5, with D possibly being TRBD1 (5 bases). Germline lookup yields CDR1 SGHRS and CDR2 YFSETQ. The CDR3 has 15 amino acids. Between the trimmed V and J ends, which lost 0 bases and 7 bases, there was a span of 14 bases. CDR3 protein: CASSLEVGGAQPQHF. The CDR3 nucleotides are TGCGCCAGCAGCTTGGAGGTTGGAGGGGCGCAGCCCCAGCATTTT.

This clonotype appeared a few times. This CDR3 is CSVSGVETQYF. CDR3 DNA sequence: TGCAGCGTTTCGGGGGTAGAGACCCAGTACTTC. The V gene is TRBV29-1, the J gene TRBJ2-5, with a possible D match to TRBD2 (6 bases). Trimming removed 5 bases from V and 4 bases from J, with 8 bases in between. CDR3 size: 11 residues. The germline gives CDR1 SQVTM, CDR2 ANQGSEA.

The rearrangement uses TRBV5-1 and TRBJ1-2; maybe TRBD1 (5 bases). This CDR3 contains 12 residues. The germline CDR1 and CDR2 sequences are SGHRS and YFSETQ. The V end lost 5 bases, the J end lost 8 bases, and 13 bases lay between the germline ends. For the CDR3, the DNA is TGCGCCAGCAGTCGATCGGGGGACGGCTACACCTTC. Translating gives CASSRSGDGYTF.

The chain is built from TRBV5-6 and TRBJ1-6, with D unclear. This CDR3 spans 14 amino acids. V was shortened by 1 base and J by 14 bases, with 16 bases between the two germline ends. CDR1 and CDR2 from the germline V gene are SGHDT and YYEEEE. The CDR3 sequence is CASSLLRTSAALHF. CDR3 DNA sequence: TGTGCCAGCAGCTTGCTGAGGACCTCTGCAGCCCTCCACTTT.